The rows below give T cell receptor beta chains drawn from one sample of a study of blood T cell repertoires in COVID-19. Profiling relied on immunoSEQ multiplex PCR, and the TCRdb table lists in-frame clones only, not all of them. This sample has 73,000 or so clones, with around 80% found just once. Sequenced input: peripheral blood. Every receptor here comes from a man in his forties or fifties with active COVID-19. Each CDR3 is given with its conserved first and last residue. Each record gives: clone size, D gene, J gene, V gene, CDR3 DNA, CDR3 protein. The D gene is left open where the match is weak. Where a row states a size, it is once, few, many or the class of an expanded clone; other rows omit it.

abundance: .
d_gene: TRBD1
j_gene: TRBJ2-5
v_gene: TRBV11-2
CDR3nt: TGTGCCAGCAGCCCCCGCGGGACAGGAGGTCAAGAGACCCAGTACTTC
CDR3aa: CASSPRGTGGQETQYF

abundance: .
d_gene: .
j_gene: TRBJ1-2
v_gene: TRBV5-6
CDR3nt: TGTGCCAGCAGCTTGATCCCCAAGGGGAACTATGGCTACACCTTC
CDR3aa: CASSLIPKGNYGYTF

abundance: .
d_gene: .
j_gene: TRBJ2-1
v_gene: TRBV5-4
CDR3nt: TGTGCCAGCAGGCAATCAGGGAAGAAGGTCTTC
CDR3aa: CASRQSGKKVF

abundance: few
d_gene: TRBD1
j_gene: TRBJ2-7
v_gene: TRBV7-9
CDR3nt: TGTGCCAGCAGCCCGGACAGGGCCCACGAGCAGTACTTC
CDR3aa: CASSPDRAHEQYF

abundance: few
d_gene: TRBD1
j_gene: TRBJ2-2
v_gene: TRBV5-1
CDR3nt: TGCGCCAGCAGCCCAGGGGGCACCGGGGAGCTGTTTTTT
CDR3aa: CASSPGGTGELFF

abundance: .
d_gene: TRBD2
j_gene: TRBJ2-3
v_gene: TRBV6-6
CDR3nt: TGTGCCAGCAGGGGTAGCGGGAGGGCATCAGATACGCAGTATTTT
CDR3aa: CASRGSGRASDTQYF

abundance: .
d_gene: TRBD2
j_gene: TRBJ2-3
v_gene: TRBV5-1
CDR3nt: TGCGCCAGCAGCGAGCGGGGGAGCACAGATACGCAGTATTTT
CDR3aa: CASSERGSTDTQYF

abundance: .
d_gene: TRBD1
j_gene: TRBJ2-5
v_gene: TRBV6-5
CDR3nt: TGTGCCAGCAGTTGGACAGGAATTATACGAGAGACCCAGTACTTC
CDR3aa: CASSWTGIIRETQYF

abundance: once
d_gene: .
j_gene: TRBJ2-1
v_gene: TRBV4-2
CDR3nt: TGTGCCAGCAGCCAAGATATGTCAGGATACTACAATGAGCAGTTCTTC
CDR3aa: CASSQDMSGYYNEQFF

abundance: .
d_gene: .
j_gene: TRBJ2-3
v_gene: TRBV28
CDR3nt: TGTGCCAGCAGGAAAGGGGGTGCAGATACGCAGTATTTT
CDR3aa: CASRKGGADTQYF

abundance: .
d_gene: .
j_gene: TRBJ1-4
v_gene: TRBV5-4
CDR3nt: TGTGCCAGCAGCCCCCAGAACGGGGGGCGCAGTGAAAAACTGTTTTTT
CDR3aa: CASSPQNGGRSEKLFF

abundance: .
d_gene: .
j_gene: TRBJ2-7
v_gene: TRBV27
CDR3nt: TGTGCCAGCAGCCCCGGGAGGGGGCTCGTCTACGAGCAGTACTTC
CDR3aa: CASSPGRGLVYEQYF

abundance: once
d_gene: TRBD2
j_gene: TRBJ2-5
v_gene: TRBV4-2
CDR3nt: TGTGCCAGCAGCCAGCACGGGAGCGGGGGCCACCAAGAGACCCAGTACTTC
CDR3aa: CASSQHGSGGHQETQYF

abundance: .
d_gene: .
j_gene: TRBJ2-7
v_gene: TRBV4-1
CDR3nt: TGCGCCAGCAGCCAGTCCCTTTACCAACTTGGCGAGCAGTACTTC
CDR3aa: CASSQSLYQLGEQYF

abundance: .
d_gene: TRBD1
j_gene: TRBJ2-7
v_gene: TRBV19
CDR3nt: TGTGCCAGTAGTGCGGGACAGGGGCCTTACGAGCAGTACTTC
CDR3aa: CASSAGQGPYEQYF

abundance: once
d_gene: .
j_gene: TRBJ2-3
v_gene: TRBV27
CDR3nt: TGTGCCAGCAGTTTAGCGGTGACAGATACGCAGTATTTT
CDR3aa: CASSLAVTDTQYF

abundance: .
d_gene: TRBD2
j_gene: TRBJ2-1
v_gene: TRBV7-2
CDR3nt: TGTGCCAGCAGCTCAACTAGCGCCGGGTACAATGAGCAGTTCTTC
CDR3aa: CASSSTSAGYNEQFF

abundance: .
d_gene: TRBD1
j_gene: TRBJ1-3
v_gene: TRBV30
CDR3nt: TGTGCCTGGAGTGTATTGCGGAGGGGGCCTGGAAACACCATATATTTT
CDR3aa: CAWSVLRRGPGNTIYF

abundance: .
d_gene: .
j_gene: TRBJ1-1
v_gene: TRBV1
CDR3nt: TGCACCAGCAGGACAGGGGGCGAGACTGAAGCTTTCTTT
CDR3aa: CTSRTGGETEAFF

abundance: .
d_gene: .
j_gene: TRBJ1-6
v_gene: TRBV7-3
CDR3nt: TGTGCCAGCAGCCAGAACAGGGACTCACCCCTCCACTTT
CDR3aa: CASSQNRDSPLHF

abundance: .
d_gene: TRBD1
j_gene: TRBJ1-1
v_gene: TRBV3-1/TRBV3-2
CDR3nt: TGTGCCAGCAGCCTAAGAGGGACAGGGGTGAACACTGAAGCTTTCTTT
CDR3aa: CASSLRGTGVNTEAFF

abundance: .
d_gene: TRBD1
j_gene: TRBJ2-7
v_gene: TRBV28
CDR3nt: TGTGCCAGCAGCCTGGGACAGGGGGCTGTCTCCTACGAGCAGTACTTC
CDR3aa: CASSLGQGAVSYEQYF

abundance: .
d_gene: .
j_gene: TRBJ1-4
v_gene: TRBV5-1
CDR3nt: TGCGCCAGCAGCGATGACGGGGGTGAAAAACTGTTTTTT
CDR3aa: CASSDDGGEKLFF

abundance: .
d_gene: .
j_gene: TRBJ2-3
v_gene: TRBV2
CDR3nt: TGTGCCAGCAGTGAGCGGACTTCCACAGATACGCAGTATTTT
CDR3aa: CASSERTSTDTQYF

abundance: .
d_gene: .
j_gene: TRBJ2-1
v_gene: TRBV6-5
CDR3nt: TGTGCCAGCGTCAACCTCGGGGAGGTCAATGAGCAGTTCTTC
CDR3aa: CASVNLGEVNEQFF

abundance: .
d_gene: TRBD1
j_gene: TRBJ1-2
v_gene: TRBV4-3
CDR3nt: TGCGCCAGCAGCCAAGGCGGTAACAGGGGCCTGCCTGGCTACACCTTC
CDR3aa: CASSQGGNRGLPGYTF

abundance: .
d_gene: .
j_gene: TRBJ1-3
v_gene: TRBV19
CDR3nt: TGTGCCAGTAGTACCCCGGGGGGAAATGGAAACACCATATATTTT
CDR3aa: CASSTPGGNGNTIYF

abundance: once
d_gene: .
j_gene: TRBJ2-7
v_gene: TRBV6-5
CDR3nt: TGTGCCAGCAGTTCGCGGGGAGAGGTCTACGAGCAGTACTTC
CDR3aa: CASSSRGEVYEQYF

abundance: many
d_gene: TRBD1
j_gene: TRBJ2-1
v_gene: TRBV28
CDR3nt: TGTGCCAGCAGTTTGCCGGACTCAGGACAGGTACCCTACAATGAGCAGTTCTTC
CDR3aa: CASSLPDSGQVPYNEQFF

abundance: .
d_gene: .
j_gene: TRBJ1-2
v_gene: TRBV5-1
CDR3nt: TGCGCCAGCAGGGGAGATTATGGCTACACCTTC
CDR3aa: CASRGDYGYTF

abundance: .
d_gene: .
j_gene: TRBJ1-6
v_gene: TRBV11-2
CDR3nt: TGTGCCAGCAGTCCTATCAGGGGAAGAGGGAATTCACCCCTCCACTTT
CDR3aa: CASSPIRGRGNSPLHF

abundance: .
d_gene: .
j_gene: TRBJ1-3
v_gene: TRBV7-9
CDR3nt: TGTGCCAGCAGCTTGGTCCCGGGATCTGGAAACACCATATATTTT
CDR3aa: CASSLVPGSGNTIYF

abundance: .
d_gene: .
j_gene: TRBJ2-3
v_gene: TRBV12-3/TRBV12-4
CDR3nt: TGTGCCAGCAGCCCTCTGGCTACGCAGTATTTT
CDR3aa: CASSPLATQYF

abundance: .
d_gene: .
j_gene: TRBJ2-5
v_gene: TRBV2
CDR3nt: TGTGCCAGCAGTGAATTCCGGGGCGCGGGGGAGACCCAGTACTTC
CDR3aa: CASSEFRGAGETQYF

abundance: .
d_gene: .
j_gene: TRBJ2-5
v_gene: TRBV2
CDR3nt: TGTGCCAGCAGTGAAGACCTGCGGGGGACCCAGTACTTC
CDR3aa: CASSEDLRGTQYF

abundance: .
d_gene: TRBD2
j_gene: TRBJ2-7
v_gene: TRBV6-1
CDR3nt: TGTGCCAGCAGTGAGACTAGCGGTTCCTACGAGCAGTACTTC
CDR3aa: CASSETSGSYEQYF

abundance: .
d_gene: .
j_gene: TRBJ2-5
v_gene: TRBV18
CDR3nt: TGTGCCAGCTCACCAGGACTCTTACAAGAGACCCAGTACTTC
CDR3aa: CASSPGLLQETQYF

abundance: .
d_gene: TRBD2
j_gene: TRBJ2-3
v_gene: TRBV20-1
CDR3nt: TGCAGTGCTAGTTACGCCGGGGGGATCCTAGCGGGAGGACGCACAGATACGCAGTATTTT
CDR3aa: CSASYAGGILAGGRTDTQYF

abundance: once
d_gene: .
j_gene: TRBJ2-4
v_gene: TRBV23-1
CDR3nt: TGCGCCAGCAGCCCCGGCCCGGACTCCATTCAGTACTTC
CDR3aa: CASSPGPDSIQYF

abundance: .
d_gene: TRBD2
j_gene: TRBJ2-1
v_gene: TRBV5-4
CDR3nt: TGTGCCAGCAGCCCCGCCGGACTAGCGGCCTCCTACAATGAGCAGTTCTTC
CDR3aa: CASSPAGLAASYNEQFF

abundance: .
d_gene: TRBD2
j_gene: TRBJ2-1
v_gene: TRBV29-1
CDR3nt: TGCAGCGTTCCAAAATTAGGGACTAGTCTGTCCTACAATGAGCAGTTCTTC
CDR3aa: CSVPKLGTSLSYNEQFF